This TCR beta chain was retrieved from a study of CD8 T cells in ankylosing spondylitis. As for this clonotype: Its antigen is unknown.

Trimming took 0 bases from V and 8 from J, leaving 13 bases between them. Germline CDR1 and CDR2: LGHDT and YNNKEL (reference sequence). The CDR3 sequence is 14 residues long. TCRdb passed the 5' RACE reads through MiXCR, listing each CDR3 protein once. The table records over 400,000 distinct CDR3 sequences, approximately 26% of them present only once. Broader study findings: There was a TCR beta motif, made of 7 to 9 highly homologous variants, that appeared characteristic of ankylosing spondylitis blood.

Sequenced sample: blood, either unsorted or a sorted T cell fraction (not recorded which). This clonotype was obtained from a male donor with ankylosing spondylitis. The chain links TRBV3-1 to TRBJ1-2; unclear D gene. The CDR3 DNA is TGTGCCAGCAGCCAAGACTTGGGAGGTCGGGGCTACACCTTC. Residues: CASSQDLGGRGYTF. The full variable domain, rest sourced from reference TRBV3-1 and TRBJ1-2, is DTAVSQTPKYLVTQMGNDKSIKCEQNLGHDTMYWYKQDSKKFLKIMFSYNNKELIINETVPNRFSPKSPDKAHLNLHINSLELGDSAVYFCASSQDLGGRGYTFGSGTRLTVV.